This TCR beta chain was recovered during a study of blood T cell repertoires in COVID-19. Study-wide context: From the United States, Italy and Spain came samples of acute and convalescent COVID-19. The analysed material was cDNA or gDNA that came from T cells, B-cell-depleted T cells, or PBMCs.

V was clipped by 4 bases and J by 5 bases, with 11 bases between them. The CDR3 has 13 residues. CDR1 SGHTA and CDR2 FQGNSA come from the germline V gene. As originally analysed: Nucleated cell counts were estimated from reference gene primer amplification. The table came from immunoSEQ multiplex PCR; TCRdb's copy has only in-frame clones and leaves some out. V and J calls and clone size are given by that table; D and trimming were obtained from the DNA. The repertoire holds approximately 160,000 clones, with 86% as singletons. The sample consisted of peripheral blood. The chain links TRBV7-2 to TRBJ1-2, with D unclear. This TCR came from a middle-aged man with active or convalescent COVID-19. CDR3 coding DNA: TGTGCCAGCAGCTCCACGGGTGGGTATGGCTACACCTTC. Its protein is CASSSTGGYGYTF.